This T cell receptor (beta chain) appears in the sequencing data of a study of blood T cells in healthy people across ages. Regarding the study as a whole: In older individuals, TCR beta diversity per million T cells was lower, falling roughly linearly with age.

With regard to this clonotype: The antigen is not known.

A second 7 to 11 cycle PCR used barcoded and J-beta primers. TCRdb reanalysed the 5' RACE reads using MiXCR and keeps one entry per CDR3 protein. The sample lists about 640,000 distinct CDR3 sequences, 58% seen once, with about two fifths in the top ten. This TCR was sampled from a man aged 55 to 70 in good health. The sequenced sample consisted of blood.

The CDR3 sequence is CASSPGDRRGYTF. CDR3 DNA sequence: TGTGCCAGCAGCCCGGGGGACAGGCGCGGCTACACCTTC. The chain uses TRBV25-1 and TRBJ1-2, with TRBD1 matching 8 bases. The V gene's germline CDR1 is MGHDK and CDR2 SYGVNS. This CDR3 is 13 amino acids long. V was clipped by 6 bases and J by 8 bases; unmatched bases: 8.